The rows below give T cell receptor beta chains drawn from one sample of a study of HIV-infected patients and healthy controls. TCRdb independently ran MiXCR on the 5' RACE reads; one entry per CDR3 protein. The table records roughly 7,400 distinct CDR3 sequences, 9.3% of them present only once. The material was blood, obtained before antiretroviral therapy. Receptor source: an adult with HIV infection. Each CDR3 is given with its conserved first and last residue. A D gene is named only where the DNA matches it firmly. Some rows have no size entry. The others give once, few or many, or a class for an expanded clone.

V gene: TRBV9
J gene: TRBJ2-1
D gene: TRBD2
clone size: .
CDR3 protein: CATSVGGRAGEQFF
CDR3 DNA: TGTGCCACCAGCGTAGGCGGGAGGGCTGGGGAGCAGTTCTTC

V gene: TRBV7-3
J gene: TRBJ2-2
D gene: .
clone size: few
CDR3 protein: CASSQDQRELFF
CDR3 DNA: TGTGCCAGCAGCCAGGACCAACGGGAGCTGTTTTTT

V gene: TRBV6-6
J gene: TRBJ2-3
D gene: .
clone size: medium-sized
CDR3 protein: CASSYGSSTDTQYF
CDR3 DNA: TGTGCCAGCAGTTACGGCTCTAGCACAGATACGCAGTATTTT

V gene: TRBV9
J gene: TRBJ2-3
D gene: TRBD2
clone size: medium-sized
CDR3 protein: CASSSPHGESGGFSTDTQYF
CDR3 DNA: TGTGCCAGCAGCTCACCCCATGGAGAAAGCGGGGGCTTTAGCACAGATACGCAGTATTTT

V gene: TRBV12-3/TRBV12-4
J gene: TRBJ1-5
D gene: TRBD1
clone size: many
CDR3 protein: CASSSRIPGTGYQPQHF
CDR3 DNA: TGTGCCAGCAGTTCAAGGATCCCCGGGACAGGGTATCAGCCCCAGCATTTT

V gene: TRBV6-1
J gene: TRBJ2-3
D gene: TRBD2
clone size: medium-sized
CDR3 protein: CASGRPSGSLTDTQYF
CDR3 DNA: TGTGCCAGCGGAAGGCCTAGCGGGAGTCTGACAGATACGCAGTATTTT

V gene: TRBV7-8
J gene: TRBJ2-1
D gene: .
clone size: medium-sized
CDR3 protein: CASSLGQGLYNEQFF
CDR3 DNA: TGTGCCAGCAGCTTAGGACAGGGACTATACAATGAGCAGTTCTTC

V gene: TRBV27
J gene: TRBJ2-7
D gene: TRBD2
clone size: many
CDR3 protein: CASRRGGTYEQYF
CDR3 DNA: TGTGCCAGCAGACGGGGGGGGACCTACGAGCAGTACTTC

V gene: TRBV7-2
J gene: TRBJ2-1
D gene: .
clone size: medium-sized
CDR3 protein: CASSLVASWAEQFF
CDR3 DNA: TGTGCCAGCAGCTTAGTGGCTAGCTGGGCTGAGCAGTTCTTC

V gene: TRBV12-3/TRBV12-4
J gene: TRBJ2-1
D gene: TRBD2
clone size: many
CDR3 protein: CASRGMVAGVNEQFF
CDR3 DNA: TGTGCCAGCAGGGGGATGGTAGCGGGAGTCAATGAGCAGTTCTTC

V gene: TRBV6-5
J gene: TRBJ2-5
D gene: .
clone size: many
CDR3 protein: CASSGTPQETQYF
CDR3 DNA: TGTGCCAGCAGTGGGACACCCCAAGAGACCCAGTACTTC

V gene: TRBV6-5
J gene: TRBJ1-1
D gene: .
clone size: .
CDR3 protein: CATYGGATEAFF
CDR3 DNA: TGTGCCACCTACGGAGGGGCCACTGAAGCTTTCTTT

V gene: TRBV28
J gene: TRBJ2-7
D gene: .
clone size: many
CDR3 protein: CASSFGDPGTYEQYF
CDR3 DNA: TGTGCCAGCAGTTTCGGGGACCCAGGGACCTACGAGCAGTACTTC

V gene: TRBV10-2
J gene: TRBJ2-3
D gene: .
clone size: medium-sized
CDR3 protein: CASSESLDTQYF
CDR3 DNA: TGCGCCAGCAGTGAGTCTCTAGATACGCAGTATTTT

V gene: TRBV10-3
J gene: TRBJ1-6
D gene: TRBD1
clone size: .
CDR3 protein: CAISSRDSDNSPLHF
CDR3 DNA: TGTGCCATCAGTTCCCGGGACAGCGATAATTCACCCCTCCACTTT

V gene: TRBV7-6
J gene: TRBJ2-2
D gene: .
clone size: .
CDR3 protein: CASSFTANTGELFF
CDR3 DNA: TGTGCCAGCAGCTTTACGGCTAACACCGGGGAGCTGTTTTTT

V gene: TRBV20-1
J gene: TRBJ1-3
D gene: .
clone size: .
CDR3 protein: CSASPGQLSGNTIYF
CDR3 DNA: TGCAGTGCTTCCCCAGGACAGCTCTCTGGAAACACCATATATTTT

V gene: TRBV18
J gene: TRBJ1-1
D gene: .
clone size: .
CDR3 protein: CASSLGQLNTEAFF
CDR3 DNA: TGTGCCAGCTCACTTGGACAGTTGAACACTGAAGCTTTCTTT

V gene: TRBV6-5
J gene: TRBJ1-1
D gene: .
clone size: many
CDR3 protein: CASSSHGGTEAFF
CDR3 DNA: TGTGCCAGCAGTTCTCACGGGGGCACTGAAGCTTTCTTT

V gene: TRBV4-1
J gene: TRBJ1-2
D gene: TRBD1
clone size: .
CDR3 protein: CASSQTGDYGYTF
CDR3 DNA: TGCGCCAGCAGCCAGACAGGGGACTATGGCTACACCTTC

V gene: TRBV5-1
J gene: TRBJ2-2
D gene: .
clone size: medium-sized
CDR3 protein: CASSLWTPYTGELFF
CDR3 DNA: TGCGCCAGCAGCTTGTGGACTCCGTACACCGGGGAGCTGTTTTTT

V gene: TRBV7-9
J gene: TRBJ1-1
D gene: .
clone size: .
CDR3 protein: CASSLAPSTEAFF
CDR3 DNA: TGTGCCAGCAGCTTAGCCCCCTCAACTGAAGCTTTCTTT

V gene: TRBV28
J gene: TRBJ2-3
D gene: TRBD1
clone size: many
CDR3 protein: CASSLWTGGYGDTQYF
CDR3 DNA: TGTGCCAGCAGTCTTTGGACAGGGGGGTATGGAGATACGCAGTATTTT

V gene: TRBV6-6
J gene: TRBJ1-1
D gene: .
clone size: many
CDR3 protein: CASSYGGLNTEAFF
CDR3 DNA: TGTGCCAGCAGTTACGGGGGGTTGAACACTGAAGCTTTCTTT

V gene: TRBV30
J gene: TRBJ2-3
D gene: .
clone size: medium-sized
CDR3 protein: CAWSYYESTDTQYF
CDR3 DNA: TGTGCCTGGAGTTACTACGAGAGTACAGATACGCAGTATTTT

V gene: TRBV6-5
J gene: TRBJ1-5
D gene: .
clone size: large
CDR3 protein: CASSYGRNQPQHF
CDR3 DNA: TGTGCCAGCAGTTACGGCAGGAATCAGCCCCAGCATTTT

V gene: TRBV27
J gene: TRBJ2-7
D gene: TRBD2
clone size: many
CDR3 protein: CASTDREGSYEQYF
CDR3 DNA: TGTGCCAGCACAGATAGGGAGGGGAGCTACGAGCAGTACTTC

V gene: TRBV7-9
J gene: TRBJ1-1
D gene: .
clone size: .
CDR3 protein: CASSLESNTEAFF
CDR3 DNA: TGTGCCAGCAGCTTAGAGAGTAACACTGAAGCTTTCTTT

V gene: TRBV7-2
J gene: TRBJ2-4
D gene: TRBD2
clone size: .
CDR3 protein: CASSGTSPNIQYF
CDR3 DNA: TGTGCCAGCAGCGGGACTAGCCCAAACATTCAGTACTTC

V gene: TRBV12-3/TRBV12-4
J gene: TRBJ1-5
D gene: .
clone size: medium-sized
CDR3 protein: CASSPPPGPSNQPQHF
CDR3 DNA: TGTGCCAGCAGTCCCCCGCCGGGACCAAGCAATCAGCCCCAGCATTTT

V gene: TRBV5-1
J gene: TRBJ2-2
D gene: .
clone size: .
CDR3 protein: CASSFGTALRDTGELFF
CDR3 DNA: TGCGCCAGCAGCTTCGGCACAGCCTTACGAGACACCGGGGAGCTGTTTTTT

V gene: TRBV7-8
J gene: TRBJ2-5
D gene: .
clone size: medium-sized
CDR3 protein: CASSLSEVTIGTQYF
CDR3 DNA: TGTGCCAGCAGCTTATCGGAAGTTACGATCGGGACCCAGTACTTC

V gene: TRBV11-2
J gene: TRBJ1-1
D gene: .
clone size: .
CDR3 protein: CASSLSENTEAFF
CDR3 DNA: TGTGCCAGCAGCTTATCAGAGAACACTGAAGCTTTCTTT

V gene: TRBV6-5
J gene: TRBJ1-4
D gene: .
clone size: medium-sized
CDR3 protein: CASRTRSGVGEKLFF
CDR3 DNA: TGTGCCAGCAGAACCCGCAGCGGAGTTGGGGAAAAACTGTTTTTT

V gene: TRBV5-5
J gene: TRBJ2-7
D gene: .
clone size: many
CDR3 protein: CASSLAALSRVVYEQYF
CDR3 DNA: TGTGCCAGCAGCCTTGCCGCGTTAAGTCGGGTGGTGTACGAGCAGTACTTC

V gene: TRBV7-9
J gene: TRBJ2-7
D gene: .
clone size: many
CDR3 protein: CASSLALRSSYEQYF
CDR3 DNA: TGTGCCAGCAGCTTAGCGCTCAGGAGCTCCTACGAGCAGTACTTC

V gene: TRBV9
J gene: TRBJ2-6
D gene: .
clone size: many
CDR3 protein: CASSVVADRSGANVLTF
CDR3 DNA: TGTGCCAGCAGCGTAGTAGCGGATCGCTCTGGGGCCAACGTCCTGACTTTC

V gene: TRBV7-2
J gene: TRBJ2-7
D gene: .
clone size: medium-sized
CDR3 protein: CASSLRDPAYEQYF
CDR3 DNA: TGTGCCAGCAGCTTACGGGACCCCGCCTACGAGCAGTACTTC

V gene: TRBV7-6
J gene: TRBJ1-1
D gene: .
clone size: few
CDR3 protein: CASSLEYPGVNTEAFF
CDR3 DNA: TGTGCCAGCAGCTTAGAGTACCCCGGGGTTAACACTGAAGCTTTCTTT

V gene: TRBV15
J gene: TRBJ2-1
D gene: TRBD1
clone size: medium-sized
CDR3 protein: CATSREGTGAYNEQFF
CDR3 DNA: TGTGCCACCAGCAGGGAAGGGACAGGGGCTTACAATGAGCAGTTCTTC

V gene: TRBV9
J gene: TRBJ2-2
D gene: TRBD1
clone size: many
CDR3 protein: CASSPQQGSGELFF
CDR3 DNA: TGTGCCAGCAGCCCCCAACAGGGGTCCGGGGAGCTGTTTTTT